The 20 T cell receptor beta chains below were found in one sample sequenced in a study of T cell responses to AZD1222 COVID-19 vaccine. Libraries were prepared by immunoSEQ multiplex PCR; TCRdb keeps only in-frame clonotypes and omits some of them. The profile covers roughly 150,000 clones, with approximately 89% appearing a single time and about 5% taken by the ten largest. Here the sequenced sample was peripheral blood, taken on day 0 of AZD1222 vaccination. These receptors came from an adult in good health.

The rearrangement links TRBV6-2 or TRBV6-3 to TRBJ2-5, with TRBD2 as a possible D gene (6 bases). Trimming took off 4 bases at V and 3 bases at J, with 15 bases between the two ends. The V gene's germline CDR1 is MNHEY and CDR2 SVGEGT. The CDR3 consists of 15 residues. The CDR3 bases are TGTGCCAGCAGTTCTTTGGGGGACTCAGAAGAGACCCAGTACTTC. Its protein is CASSSLGDSEETQYF.

The V call is TRBV28, the J call TRBJ1-5, with 10 bases matching TRBD1. CDR1 MDHEN and CDR2 SYDVKM come from the germline V gene. The CDR3 runs to 15 residues. The V gene end was trimmed by 6 bases and the J gene end by 2 bases; junction bases not matched to a gene: 4. CDR3 nucleotide sequence: TGTGCCAGCAGCCCGACAGGGGGCGGCAATCAGCCCCAGCATTTT. Translated: CASSPTGGGNQPQHF. Full variable domain (outside the CDR3, taken from reference TRBV28 and TRBJ1-5): DVKVTQSSRYLVKRTGEKVFLECVQDMDHENMFWYRQDPGLGLRLIYFSYDVKMKEKGDIPEGYSVSREKKERFSLILESASTNQTSMYLCASSPTGGGNQPQHFGDGTRLSIL.

This clone showed up just once. V and J are TRBV6-2 or TRBV6-3 and TRBJ2-7, with D unclear. This CDR3 contains 12 residues. Deletions cut 5 bases from V and 3 bases from J, with 8 bases between. From germline, CDR1 is MNHEY and CDR2 SVGEGT. The CDR3 is CASSGSYYEQYF. The DNA of the CDR3 is TGTGCCAGCAGTGGCAGTTACTACGAGCAGTACTTC.

The chain recombines TRBV15 with TRBJ2-7; 7 positions match TRBD1. Germline V lookup: CDR1 LNHNV, CDR2 YYDKDF (reference sequence). J gave up 3 bases and V 4 bases, and 6 bases lay outside the gene matches. The CDR3 is made up of 14 amino acids. CDR3: CATSISRGIYEQYF. The CDR3 DNA reads TGTGCCACCAGCATCTCCAGGGGGATCTACGAGCAGTACTTC.

This clone has just one count. The V and J genes are TRBV7-9 and TRBJ2-1; 8 nucleotides agree with TRBD2. With 6 bases clipped from V and 7 bases from J, the junction kept 11 bases outside the gene matches. Germline CDR1 and CDR2: SEHNR and FQNEAQ (reference sequence). The CDR3 sequence is 15 residues long. The CDR3 bases are TGTGCCAGCAGTCGAAGACAGGCGGGGGGTAATGAGCAGTTCTTC. Translated: CASSRRQAGGNEQFF.

The genes are TRBV21-1 and TRBJ2-1; the DNA was not compared with TRBD1, the D call given in the table. TRBV21-1 is an annotated pseudogene. This CDR3 spans 18 amino acids. CDR3: CASSKDVETQCPYNEQFF. CDR3 nucleotides: TGTGCCAGCAGCAAAGATGTTGAGACACAATGCCCCTACAATGAGCAGTTCTTC.

This clone was seen just once. The rearrangement links TRBV3-1 (or the pseudogene TRBV3-2) to TRBJ2-3; D gene unclear. The CDR3 is 15 amino acids. Germline V CDR1 and CDR2: LGHDT, YNNKEL (reference sequence). Trimming stripped 3 bases from V and 2 bases from J, with 12 bases between. As DNA, the CDR3 is TGTGCCAGCAGCCATAAGCCGGAGTTCACAGATACGCAGTATTTT. Translation gives CASSHKPEFTDTQYF.

In its sample, this clone was seen once. V and J are TRBV20-1 and TRBJ2-7; D call uncertain. CDR1 is DFQATT, CDR2 SNEGSKA, per germline (reference sequence). The CDR3 length is 12 residues. The V gene lost 3 bases and the J gene lost 4 bases, with 10 bases spanning the gap. As DNA, the CDR3 is TGCAGTGCTAGTCCCGGCCCTTACGAGCAGTACTTC. It codes for CSASPGPYEQYF.

The chain couples TRBV29-1 to TRBJ1-2; maybe TRBD1 (6 bases). V lost 2 bases and J lost 5, with 9 bases in between. Germline V lookup: CDR1 SQVTM, CDR2 ANQGSEA. This CDR3 comprises 12 residues. This chain's CDR3 is CSVEPQGYGYTF. DNA of the CDR3: TGCAGCGTTGAACCCCAGGGGTATGGCTACACCTTC.

This CDR3 is CASSRVDLLNTEAFF. CDR3 nucleotide sequence: TGTGCCAGTAGTAGGGTCGATCTCCTGAACACTGAAGCTTTCTTT. The chain uses TRBV19 and TRBJ1-1; D unclear. Trimming cost V 4 bases and J 0 bases, with 12 bases left between them. The CDR3 contains 15 residues. Germline V lookup: CDR1 LNHDA, CDR2 SQIVND (reference sequence).

The V call is TRBV5-1, the J call TRBJ2-6, with 9 bases matching TRBD1. Germline CDR1 and CDR2: SGHRS and YFSETQ. J gave up 4 bases and V 4 bases, and 9 bases lay outside the gene matches. The CDR3 sequence is 17 residues long. The CDR3, as DNA: TGCGCCAGCAGCCCGACGGGACAGGGTATCGGGGCCAACGTCCTGACTTTC. This gives the protein CASSPTGQGIGANVLTF.

This rearrangement joins TRBV5-5 to TRBJ2-1; D is ambiguous. The V end lost 4 bases, the J end lost 0 bases, and 8 bases lay between the germline ends. The CDR3 contains 14 residues. Germline V gene data show CDR1 as SGHKS and CDR2 as YYEKEE (reference sequence). In DNA form, the CDR3 reads TGTGCCAGCAGCGGTTCAAGCTCCTACAATGAGCAGTTCTTC. Translated: CASSGSSSYNEQFF.

This sequence joins TRBV27 and TRBJ2-7; D may be TRBD2 (6 bases). The germline V and J ends were trimmed by 3 bases and 3 bases, with 15 bases remaining between them. Germline V gives CDR1 MNHEY, CDR2 SMNVEV (reference sequence). The CDR3 sequence is 15 residues long. For the CDR3, the DNA is TGTGCCAGCAGTTTCCGGGGAGGTAACTTCTACGAGCAGTACTTC. It is translated as CASSFRGGNFYEQYF.

This chain links TRBV6-2 or TRBV6-3 with TRBJ2-3; perhaps TRBD1 as D (8 bases). Germline CDR1 reads MNHEY; CDR2 reads SVGEGT. Trimming cost V 6 bases and J 0 bases, with 16 bases left between them. The CDR3 totals 16 residues. The CDR3 region has the DNA TGTGCCAGCAGCCAACAGGGGGGACTAAGCACAGATACGCAGTATTTT. Residues: CASSQQGGLSTDTQYF.

The chain recombines TRBV28 with TRBJ1-3; D not certain. Germline V lookup: CDR1 MDHEN, CDR2 SYDVKM. Trimming cost V 3 bases and J 3 bases, with 9 bases left between them. This CDR3 comprises 14 residues. The CDR3 reads CASSFPQGGNTIYF. The CDR3 bases are TGTGCCAGCAGTTTCCCTCAAGGTGGAAACACCATATATTTT. Full variable domain (missing parts from reference TRBV28 and TRBJ1-3): DVKVTQSSRYLVKRTGEKVFLECVQDMDHENMFWYRQDPGLGLRLIYFSYDVKMKEKGDIPEGYSVSREKKERFSLILESASTNQTSMYLCASSFPQGGNTIYFGEGSWLTVV.

The chain carries TRBV28 and TRBJ2-5, with TRBD1 as a possible D gene (6 bases). Germline assignment: CDR1 MDHEN and CDR2 SYDVKM. This CDR3 region has 15 residues. Trimming left V 5 bases short and J 2 bases short, with 15 bases between. In DNA, the CDR3 is TGTGCCAGCAGTCCCTTCCGGACAGAACAAGAGACCCAGTACTTC. Translating gives CASSPFRTEQETQYF.

This rearrangement joins TRBV28 to TRBJ2-3; tentatively, D is TRBD2 (6 bases). CDR1 is MDHEN, CDR2 SYDVKM, per germline. The V and J ends lost 2 bases and 3 bases respectively, with 15 bases between them. The CDR3 has 16 amino acids. CDR3 coding DNA: TGTGCCAGCAGTTTAAATGTCCTTCTAGCGACAGATACGCAGTATTTT. Amino acid sequence: CASSLNVLLATDTQYF.

The chain combines TRBV29-1 with TRBJ2-1; no definite D call. V was cut by 6 bases and J by 14 bases, with 14 bases left in between. The CDR3 totals 10 residues. In germline, CDR1 is SQVTM, CDR2 ANQGSEA. The CDR3 spells CSVKRRIEFF. The CDR3 nucleotides are TGCAGCGTCAAACGGCGAATTGAGTTCTTC.

This chain links TRBV5-1 with TRBJ2-1; TRBD1 matches 7 bases. The CDR3 loop spans 18 amino acids. From germline, CDR1 is SGHRS and CDR2 YFSETQ. Trimming removed 1 base from V and 3 bases from J; junction bases left unmatched: 13. CDR3 amino acids: CASSLPTSGQPLYNEQFF. The CDR3 region has the DNA TGCGCCAGCAGCTTGCCCACCTCGGGACAGCCCCTCTACAATGAGCAGTTCTTC. Supplemented by reference TRBV5-1 and TRBJ2-1, the full variable domain reads KAGVTQTPRYLIKTRGQQVTLSCSPISGHRSVSWYQQTPGQGLQFLFEYFSETQRNKGNFPGRFSGRQFSNSRSEMNVSTLELGDSALYLCASSLPTSGQPLYNEQFFGPGTRLTVL.

The chain links TRBV18 to TRBJ1-2; the D is unclear. V was trimmed by 3 bases and J by 7 bases, leaving 12 bases between them. Germline V CDR1 and CDR2: KGHSH, LQKENI. The CDR3 consists of 13 residues. CDR3 protein: CASSPDGLAGYTF. The CDR3 DNA follows: TGTGCCAGCTCACCTGACGGACTAGCTGGCTACACCTTC.